A selection of T cell receptor beta chains follows, all from one sample in a study of regulatory T cells in long-lasting Graves disease. TCRdb analysed the multiplex PCR reads with MiXCR anew, one entry per CDR3 protein. This sample has 400,000 or so distinct CDR3 sequences, with less than 25% found just once. Sequenced here: peripheral blood mononuclear cells (PBMCs), sampled when the disease was refractory, from a patient treated with antithyroid drugs. The receptors were gathered from a female donor with Graves disease. CDR3s include the opening cysteine and the closing phenylalanine or tryptophan.

v_call,j_call,cdr3_aa
TRBV5-1,TRBJ2-7,CASSLASSRLAGPTDEQYF
TRBV24-1,TRBJ2-2,CATSDPVGSRGELFF
TRBV5-5,TRBJ1-1,CASSSPGASEAFF
TRBV7-2,TRBJ2-5,CASSLGVRRPQETQYF
TRBV7-2,TRBJ2-2,CASRSRGPDTGELFF
TRBV5-1,TRBJ1-2,CASSETGTENYGYTF
TRBV20-1,TRBJ2-2,CSARDSRVRPGELFF
TRBV12-3/TRBV12-4,TRBJ1-2,CASSRDRVGGYTF
TRBV6-2/TRBV6-3,TRBJ1-4,CASSKFAGSREKLFF
TRBV4-1,TRBJ1-6,CASSQAGTGYFRSPLHF
TRBV18,TRBJ2-5,CASSLDRTGQKETQYF
TRBV7-2,TRBJ1-1,CASSLVGQGTEAFF
TRBV6-1,TRBJ2-7,CASSEPRGNSYEQYF
TRBV12-3/TRBV12-4,TRBJ1-3,CASDWTEQSGNTIYF
TRBV29-1,TRBJ2-5,CSVATSGSHVF
TRBV28,TRBJ1-5,CASSLRTARGQPQHF
TRBV7-9,TRBJ1-1,CASSLMGGTTNTEAFF
TRBV7-9,TRBJ1-5,CASSPIQGGGNQPQHF
TRBV15,TRBJ2-7,CATSRVGETYEQYF
TRBV13,TRBJ1-1,CASSPKRTEAFF
TRBV20-1,TRBJ2-7,CSASATSGGFYEQYF
TRBV5-1,TRBJ1-1,CASSLAAAPGNTEAFF
TRBV15,TRBJ1-5,CATAGGRGGNQPQHF
TRBV12-3/TRBV12-4,TRBJ2-7,CASSFGGWAYEQYF
TRBV28,TRBJ2-7,CASRQRQGFYEQYF
TRBV14,TRBJ1-3,CASSRRGGNSGNTIYF
TRBV12-3/TRBV12-4,TRBJ2-7,CASSSRFDEQYF
TRBV29-1,TRBJ2-5,CSVIGGRILEETQYF
TRBV10-3,TRBJ1-1,CATTHRDGNTEAFF
TRBV7-9,TRBJ1-3,CASSPGDRLSSGNTIYF
TRBV20-1,TRBJ2-7,CSARGQYYEQYF
TRBV18,TRBJ2-7,CASSPWQGGSYEQYF
TRBV7-8,TRBJ2-7,CASSLGSGRGYF
TRBV27,TRBJ1-1,CASSTIRQGANAFF
TRBV30,TRBJ2-5,CAWSVLAGYQETQYF
TRBV19,TRBJ2-1,CASRKDGNEQFF
TRBV9,TRBJ2-5,CASSVGIGLEQETQYF
TRBV2,TRBJ2-4,CASTPGQRNIQYF
TRBV9,TRBJ1-1,CASSPDGLNTEAFF
TRBV6-2/TRBV6-3,TRBJ2-2,CASSLRPVGTGELFF
TRBV10-3,TRBJ2-2,CAISESRGINTGELFF
TRBV28,TRBJ1-1,CASSPYTNTEAFF
TRBV2,TRBJ2-7,CASSESADSSYEQYF
TRBV6-1,TRBJ2-6,CASRTGQTFSGANVLTF
TRBV6-2/TRBV6-3,TRBJ2-1,CASSYSGRREQFF
TRBV5-1,TRBJ2-7,CASSVAGLAGGFHEQYF
TRBV10-3,TRBJ1-2,CAISESDKALGYGYTF
TRBV7-2,TRBJ2-5,CASSLISEPYTQYF
TRBV7-9,TRBJ2-7,CASSLARGSIVYEQYF
TRBV27,TRBJ2-2,CASSLSISVAENTGELFF